This TCR beta chain was observed in a study of PD-1 blockade in classical Hodgkin lymphoma. Specified time point: cycle 4 day 1 (C4D1), after more than five weeks of nivolumab. Every patient was affected by relapse after autologous stem cell transplantation, while exposure to brentuximab vedotin was not uniform. Best overall response was complete response, partial response or progressive disease in these relapsed/refractory classical Hodgkin lymphoma patients. The assay was immunoSEQ multiplex PCR, and TCRdb's table has in-frame clones only and misses some. The table has about 94,000 clones, more than 85% seen once; the top ten hold about 2%. A note on this clone: Its antigen is unknown.

The V and J ends lost 2 bases and 9 bases respectively, with 16 bases between them. CDR1 and CDR2 from the germline V gene are MNHEY and SVGAGI. The CDR3 has 15 residues. Study-wide results and caveats: Similar baseline diversity was found in complete responders and newly diagnosed patients.

Here the sequenced sample was peripheral blood mononuclear cells (PBMCs), taken before the fourth cycle of nivolumab. This clonotype was sampled from a human donor with classical Hodgkin lymphoma. The chain links TRBV6-5 to TRBJ2-2, with D tentatively TRBD2 (6 bases). Here the CDR3 DNA reads TGTGCCAGCAGTTACGCCGCGGGAAGCGGGCGGGAGCTGTTTTTT. This gives the protein CASSYAAGSGRELFF.